Following are 25 T cell receptor beta chains from one sample sequenced in a study of blood T cell repertoires in COVID-19. Here immunoSEQ multiplex PCR was the method, and the copy in TCRdb shows in-frame clones only, minus some. The data contain 150,000 or so clones, roughly 81% of them singletons. The sequencing sample was made of peripheral blood. The receptors stem from a woman in her forties or fifties with COVID-19, enrolled during active disease.

This rearrangement joins TRBV2 to TRBJ1-4; TRBD1 agrees at 7 bases. J lost 6 bases, V lost 8 bases, and 9 bases had no gene match. Germline loops: CDR1 SNHLY, CDR2 FYNNEI. The CDR3 loop spans 14 amino acids. CDR3 DNA sequence: TGTGCCAGCGGAGGGGGCCTGGGGGATGAAAAACTGTTTTTT. The encoded protein is CASGGGLGDEKLFF.

This clone was recorded many times. This sequence joins TRBV5-1 and TRBJ1-5, with D tentatively TRBD1 (5 bases). The germline CDR1 and CDR2 sequences are SGHRS and YFSETQ. The CDR3 is made up of 13 amino acids. V was pared by 4 bases and J by 4 bases, with 9 bases between. CDR3 in DNA: TGCGCCAGCAGCGCCGGGGGGAATCAGCCCCAGCATTTT. Protein sequence: CASSAGGNQPQHF.

The count of this clone is one. This sequence joins TRBV28 and TRBJ2-3; TRBD2 matches at 8 bases. Germline CDR1 is MDHEN and CDR2 is SYDVKM. This CDR3 contains 16 residues. V lost 5 bases, J lost 2 bases, and 9 bases stayed unmatched. The CDR3 region is CASSPTSGPNTDTQYF. The CDR3 DNA reads as TGTGCCAGCAGTCCCACTAGCGGCCCTAACACAGATACGCAGTATTTT.

The chain has TRBV11-2 and TRBJ2-7; D ambiguous. CDR3 length: 12 residues. The germline gives CDR1 SGHAT, CDR2 FQNNGV. V was shortened by 1 base and J by 4 bases, with 5 bases between the two germline ends. CDR3 in amino acids: CASSLAAYEQYF. In DNA, the CDR3 is TGTGCCAGCAGCTTAGCTGCGTACGAGCAGTACTTC.

The chain couples TRBV7-2 to TRBJ1-4, with D maybe TRBD1 (6 bases). V dropped 5 bases and J dropped 4 bases, with 17 bases sitting between them. This CDR3 is 16 amino acids long. Germline V gene data show CDR1 as SGHTA and CDR2 as FQGNSA. Here the CDR3 DNA reads TGTGCCAGCAGCCTATCGCCACAGGGAGATAATGAAAAACTGTTTTTT. It is translated as CASSLSPQGDNEKLFF. Filled out from reference TRBV7-2 and TRBJ1-4, the complete variable domain reads GAGVSQSPSNKVTEKGKDVELRCDPISGHTALYWYRQSLGQGLEFLIYFQGNSAPDKSGLPSDRFSAERTGGSVSTLTIQRTQQEDSAVYLCASSLSPQGDNEKLFFGSGTQLSVL.

The chain has TRBV5-1 and TRBJ1-1; no reliable D call. V lost 0 bases and J lost 5, with 11 bases in between. Germline CDR1 SGHRS, CDR2 YFSETQ. The CDR3 sequence is 14 residues long. CDR3: CASSLGLSITEAFF. The CDR3 DNA reads as TGCGCCAGCAGCTTGGGACTCTCCATAACTGAAGCTTTCTTT.

The V and J genes are TRBV28 and TRBJ1-3; the D gene is possibly TRBD1 (6 bases). Germline V CDR1 and CDR2: MDHEN, SYDVKM. The germline V and J ends were trimmed by 5 bases and 0 bases, with 20 bases remaining between them. CDR3 length: 18 amino acids. The CDR3 loop reads CASSPNTGLSDSGNTIYF. In DNA, the CDR3 is TGTGCCAGCAGTCCCAATACAGGGCTATCGGACTCTGGAAACACCATATATTTT. The full variable domain, its missing parts supplied by reference TRBV28 and TRBJ1-3, is DVKVTQSSRYLVKRTGEKVFLECVQDMDHENMFWYRQDPGLGLRLIYFSYDVKMKEKGDIPEGYSVSREKKERFSLILESASTNQTSMYLCASSPNTGLSDSGNTIYFGEGSWLTVV.

The V and J genes are TRBV5-4 and TRBJ2-7; 8 bases map to TRBD2. Trimming removed 4 bases from V and 10 bases from J; junction bases left unmatched: 13. Looked up from germline, CDR1 is SGHNT and CDR2 is YYREEE (reference sequence). The CDR3 loop spans 14 amino acids. The CDR3 region is CASSLIGAGGTQYF. The CDR3 DNA is TGTGCCAGCAGCCTGATCGGGGCGGGGGGAACACAGTACTTC.

J is TRBJ2-5 and V is TRBV6-2 or TRBV6-3; 7 bases are a match to TRBD1. The CDR3 consists of 12 residues. V was pared by 6 bases and J by 5 bases, with 3 bases of the junction left unmatched. Germline lookup yields CDR1 MNHEY and CDR2 SVGEGT. The CDR3 loop is CASSLDRETQYF. The CDR3 region has the DNA TGTGCCAGCAGCCTGGACAGGGAGACCCAGTACTTC.

CDR3 DNA: TGTGCCAGCAGCTTGTATAGGGGAGGTACTGAAGCTTTCTTT. Protein: CASSLYRGGTEAFF. The genes are TRBV5-6 and TRBJ1-1, with a possible D match to TRBD1 (5 bases). Trimming took 1 base from V and 5 from J, leaving 12 bases between them. Germline values: CDR1 SGHDT, CDR2 YYEEEE. The CDR3 is 14 residues long.

The J gene is TRBJ2-1, the V gene TRBV5-8, with D possibly TRBD2 on 6 matching bases. From germline, CDR1 is SGHTS and CDR2 YDEGEE. This CDR3 is 14 amino acids long. The V gene lost 6 bases and the J gene lost 0 bases, with 10 bases spanning the gap. CDR3 residues: CASILRGSYNEQFF. CDR3 coding DNA: TGTGCCAGCATCCTGCGGGGCTCCTACAATGAGCAGTTCTTC.

This chain uses TRBV6-2 or TRBV6-3 with TRBJ2-3, with 9 bases identical to TRBD1. Unmatched junction bases numbered 4, after V lost 2 bases and J lost 13 bases. CDR1 and CDR2 from the germline V gene are MNHEY and SVGEGT. The CDR3 length is 12 residues. CDR3 nucleotides: TGTGCCAGCAGTTACGGGACAGGGATAAAGTATTTT. This encodes CASSYGTGIKYF.

The genes are TRBV7-9 and TRBJ1-4; D is ambiguous. The CDR3 loop spans 17 amino acids. Germline V gene data show CDR1 as SEHNR and CDR2 as FQNEAQ (reference sequence). Trimming left V 2 bases short and J 7 bases short, with 20 bases between. The CDR3 sequence is CASSLRLVTPGSEKLFF. CDR3 coding DNA: TGTGCCAGCAGCTTACGATTGGTCACCCCCGGGAGTGAAAAACTGTTTTTT. Based on the CDR3 plus reference TRBV7-9 and TRBJ1-4, the full variable domain is DTGVSQNPRHKITKRGQNVTFRCDPISEHNRLYWYRQTLGQGPEFLTYFQNEAQLEKSRLLSDRFSAERPKGSFSTLEIQRTEQGDSAMYLCASSLRLVTPGSEKLFFGSGTQLSVL.

This sequence joins TRBV5-4 and TRBJ2-7; D may be TRBD2 (6 bases). Germline CDR1 and CDR2: SGHNT and YYREEE (reference sequence). The CDR3 extends over 15 amino acids. Trimming shortened V by 1 base and J by 3 bases, and 14 bases separated the two germline ends. The CDR3 DNA is TGTGCCAGCAGCTTGAGTGCTAGCGAATTCTACGAGCAGTACTTC. Encoded protein: CASSLSASEFYEQYF.

The chain recombines TRBV20-1 with TRBJ2-5; D is unclear. From germline, CDR1 is DFQATT and CDR2 SNEGSKA (reference sequence). This CDR3 comprises 12 residues. With 3 bases removed from V and 3 bases from J, the gap between germline ends came to 8 bases. CDR3 sequence: CSASGRKETQYF. In DNA, the CDR3 is TGCAGTGCTAGTGGCAGAAAAGAGACCCAGTACTTC.

The chain employs TRBV6-5 and TRBJ2-3, with 7 bases lining up with TRBD2. V was clipped by 6 bases and J by 6 bases; unmatched bases: 6. Germline assignment: CDR1 MNHEY and CDR2 SVGAGI. This CDR3 is built from 13 residues. Here the CDR3 DNA reads TGTGCCAGCAGCCTTTGGGGGGGGGATACGCAGTATTTT. Translation gives CASSLWGGDTQYF.

V gene TRBV5-1 combines with J gene TRBJ2-7; D is possibly TRBD1 (5 bases). The CDR3 length is 14 residues. CDR1 is SGHRS, CDR2 YFSETQ, per germline. Deletions cut 5 bases from V and 4 bases from J, with 16 bases between. In DNA form, the CDR3 reads TGCGCCAGCAGACAAGGGCAGGGAATTTACGAGCAGTACTTC. Translating gives CASRQGQGIYEQYF.

The chain joins TRBV4-1 to TRBJ1-2, with D perhaps TRBD1 (5 bases). This CDR3 is 17 amino acids long. V was trimmed by 4 bases and J by 1 base, leaving 19 bases between them. In germline, CDR1 is MGHRA, CDR2 YSYEKL. The CDR3 DNA reads TGCGCCAGCAGCCCTCCTCAGGGCCTTGCCCTTAACTATGGCTACACCTTC. It codes for CASSPPQGLALNYGYTF.

The chain combines TRBV3-1 (or the pseudogene TRBV3-2) with TRBJ2-3; D is ambiguous. The CDR3 totals 12 residues. Germline V gene lookup returns CDR1 LGHDT and CDR2 YNNKEL (reference sequence). V was trimmed by 3 bases and J by 8 bases, leaving 9 bases between them. CDR3 DNA: TGTGCCAGCAGCCAGGAGCTCGTTACGCAGTATTTT. It is translated as CASSQELVTQYF.

This chain joins TRBV7-9 and TRBJ1-2; no reliable D call. Trimming left V 8 bases short and J 6 bases short, with 16 bases between. This CDR3 is built from 13 residues. Germline V lookup: CDR1 SEHNR, CDR2 FQNEAQ (reference sequence). The CDR3 loop is CASQSEPSDGYTF. CDR3 nucleotide sequence: TGTGCCAGCCAAAGCGAACCATCGGATGGCTACACCTTC.

The table lists this clone with a few counts. J is TRBJ2-7 and V is TRBV10-3; possible D gene TRBD1, 6 bases. Germline assignment: CDR1 ENHRY and CDR2 SYGVKD. The CDR3 extends over 12 amino acids. V lost 5 bases and J lost 6, with 11 bases in between. CDR3 sequence: CAISFQGTEQYF. The CDR3 nucleotides are TGTGCCATCAGTTTTCAGGGGACCGAGCAGTACTTC.

This clone was seen more than once but under ten times. The genes are TRBV5-6 and TRBJ1-1; D might be TRBD1 (5 bases). The germline V gene encodes CDR1 SGHDT and CDR2 YYEEEE. V was clipped by 3 bases and J by 11 bases, with 14 bases between them. CDR3 length: 12 amino acids. CDR3 in DNA: TGTGCCAGCAGCTCAGAGACAGTTGGCGCTTTCTTT. This codes for CASSSETVGAFF.

This clone was picked up a small number of times. The DNA of the CDR3 is TGTGCCAGTAGTATAGATCTAGCAGGGGGCATGGGCTACACCTTC. Protein product: CASSIDLAGGMGYTF. This chain uses TRBV19 with TRBJ1-2; TRBD1 matches at 8 bases. Germline V gives CDR1 LNHDA, CDR2 SQIVND (reference sequence). This CDR3 region has 15 residues. V was clipped by 0 bases and J by 8 bases; unmatched bases: 8.

Worth noting for this clone: The junction departs from the called germline gene at one end, perhaps through a read error. This chain connects TRBV27 to TRBJ2-6; weak D call: TRBD2 (6 bases). The germline V gene has CDR1 MNHEY and CDR2 SMNVEV (reference sequence). There are 13 residues in the CDR3. This chain's CDR3 is CASSWLGGNVLTF. The DNA of the CDR3 is TGTGCCAGCAGTTGGCTCGGGGGCAACGTCCTGACTTTC.

The chain carries TRBV2 and TRBJ2-1; 14 nucleotides line up with TRBD2. Germline assignment: CDR1 SNHLY and CDR2 FYNNEI. The junction had 0 bases not matched to a gene; V was cut back by 1 base and J by 7 bases. The CDR3 sequence is 15 residues long. CDR3 coding DNA: TGTGCCAGCAGTGAAGGGACTAGCGGGGGGAATGAGCAGTTCTTC. Encoded protein: CASSEGTSGGNEQFF. The full variable domain, in which reference TRBV2 and TRBJ2-1 provide the parts outside the CDR3, is EPEVTQTPSHQVTQMGQEVILRCVPISNHLYFYWYRQILGQKVEFLVSFYNNEISEKSEIFDDQFSVERPDGSNFTLKIRSTKLEDSAMYFCASSEGTSGGNEQFFGPGTRLTVL.